This entry describes one TCR beta chain. Its target is not known. TCRdb keeps only in-frame clones here, not all; method: immunoSEQ multiplex PCR. The repertoire consists of around 60,000 clones, with about 85% occurring once and the leading ten covering under 4.5%. This entry belongs to a study of a mutant IDH1 vaccine in newly diagnosed glioma. As to time point: week 23, last vaccination. Each dose delivered 300 ug of mutant IDH1 20-mer peptide subcutaneously with imiquimod. Trimming pared 6 bases from V and 4 bases from J, leaving 13 bases between. From germline, CDR1 is LNHDA and CDR2 SQIVND (reference sequence). The length of the CDR3 is 14 residues.

This TCR derives from a man in his thirties or forties with glioma. Sequencing was performed on PBMCs, taken from a glioma patient whose treatment included an IDH1 peptide vaccine. J is TRBJ2-1 and V is TRBV19; D possibly corresponds to TRBD1 (7 bases). CDR3 amino acids: CASSRGTAYNEQFF. CDR3 sequence (DNA): TGTGCCAGTAGCCGCGGGACAGCATACAATGAGCAGTTCTTC. Drawing the rest from reference TRBV19 and TRBJ2-1, the complete variable domain is DGGITQSPKYLFRKEGQNVTLSCEQNLNHDAMYWYRQDPGQGLRLIYYSQIVNDFQKGDIAEGYSVSREKKESFPLTVTSAQKNPTAFYLCASSRGTAYNEQFFGPGTRLTVL.